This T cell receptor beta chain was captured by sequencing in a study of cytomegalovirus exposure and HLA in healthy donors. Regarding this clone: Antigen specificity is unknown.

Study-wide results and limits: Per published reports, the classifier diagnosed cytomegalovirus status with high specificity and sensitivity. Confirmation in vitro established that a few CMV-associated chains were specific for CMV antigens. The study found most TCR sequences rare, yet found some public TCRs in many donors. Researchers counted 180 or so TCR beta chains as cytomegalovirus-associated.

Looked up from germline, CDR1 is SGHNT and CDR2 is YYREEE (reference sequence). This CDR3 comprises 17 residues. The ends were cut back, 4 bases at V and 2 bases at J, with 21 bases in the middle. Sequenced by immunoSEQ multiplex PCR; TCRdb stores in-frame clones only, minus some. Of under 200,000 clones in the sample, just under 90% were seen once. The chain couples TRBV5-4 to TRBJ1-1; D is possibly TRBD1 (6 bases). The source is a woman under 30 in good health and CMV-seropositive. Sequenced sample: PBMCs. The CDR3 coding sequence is TGTGCCAGCAGCCCGGGACACAAGGGGGGGAAAAACACTGAAGCTTTCTTT. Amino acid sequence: CASSPGHKGGKNTEAFF.